A selection of T cell receptor beta chains follows, all from one sample in a study of blood T cell repertoires in COVID-19. Assay used: immunoSEQ multiplex PCR; TCRdb lists only in-frame clones, some missing. The top ten clones hold 15% to 20% of a sample with about 180,000 clones, 70% to 85% of them seen once. The specimen was PBMCs or T cells enriched from blood (not recorded which). The source is a woman in her forties or fifties who had recovered from COVID-19. CDR3s include the opening cysteine and the closing phenylalanine or tryptophan. D genes are given only for firm matches. Size is omitted from some rows. Given values are once, few, many or a class for expanded clones.

>-|TRBJ2-4|-|TRBV4-1
TGCGCCAGCAGCCAGCTCTCGTCAGGATCCTCCGGAGGCATTCAGTACTTC
CASSQLSSGSSGGIQYF
>-|TRBJ1-6|-|TRBV28
TGTGCCTCGAACATACCTAATTCACCCCTCCACTTT
CASNIPNSPLHF
>-|TRBJ2-1|-|TRBV7-2
TGTGCCAGCAGCTCTGACTATAACGGTGAGCAGTTCTTC
CASSSDYNGEQFF
>-|TRBJ2-7|TRBD2|TRBV14
TGTGCCAGCAGCCAACTAGCGGGGGCCTACGAGCAGTACTTC
CASSQLAGAYEQYF
>few|TRBJ2-7|TRBD2|TRBV29-1
TGCAGCGTTGGAGGTCGACTAGCGGGAGAAGAGCAGTACTTC
CSVGGRLAGEEQYF
>-|TRBJ1-1|-|TRBV28
TGTGCCAGCAGTTTTGAGGGTTACGGCACTGAAGCTTTCTTT
CASSFEGYGTEAFF
>once|TRBJ1-2|TRBD1|TRBV5-1
TGCGCCAGCAGCCCCTCGGGACAGGGCTATGGCTACACCTTC
CASSPSGQGYGYTF
>-|TRBJ2-7|TRBD1|TRBV6-6
TGTGCCAGCACGGGACAGAGCTACGAGCAGTACTTC
CASTGQSYEQYF
>-|TRBJ2-3|TRBD2|TRBV7-9
TGTGCCAGCAGTTCGACTAGCGGGAGGATCACAGATACGCAGTATTTT
CASSSTSGRITDTQYF
>-|TRBJ1-4|-|TRBV27
TGTGCCAGCAGTTTTTTGGGGGCAAGGAATGAAAAACTGTTTTTT
CASSFLGARNEKLFF
>-|TRBJ2-2|-|TRBV28
TGTGCCAGCAGACGGGGGACGGGCACCGGGGAGCTGTTTTTT
CASRRGTGTGELFF
>-|TRBJ2-5|-|TRBV24-1
TGTGCCACCAGTGATTCCGACCCGGGAATCCAAGAGACCCAGTACTTC
CATSDSDPGIQETQYF
>-|TRBJ2-5|TRBD1|TRBV5-1
TGCGCCAGCAGCGCCGGGACAGGGGGACCTAAAGAGACCCAGTACTTC
CASSAGTGGPKETQYF
>-|TRBJ2-6|-|TRBV7-7
TGTGCCAGCAGCTTGTCCGGGGATCCTGGGGCCAACGTCCTGACTTTC
CASSLSGDPGANVLTF
>-|TRBJ1-4|-|TRBV25-1
TGTGCCAGCAGTTCCGGCGGGGGTCGACTGTTTTTT
CASSSGGGRLFF
>-|TRBJ1-2|-|TRBV7-2
TGTGCCAGCAGCTCCGGGGGGAGCATGATGGGCTACACCTTC
CASSSGGSMMGYTF
>-|TRBJ2-2|-|TRBV5-6
TGTGCCAGCAGCTTGAGCGAGGTCGGGGAGCTGTTTTTT
CASSLSEVGELFF
>-|TRBJ2-1|TRBD1|TRBV2
TGTGCCAGCAGTGAATCGTCAGGGGGCTACAATGAGCAGTTCTTC
CASSESSGGYNEQFF
>-|TRBJ2-3|TRBD2|TRBV19
TGTGCCAGTAGTCTACTAGCGGGTAGAGCAGATACGCAGTATTTT
CASSLLAGRADTQYF
>-|TRBJ2-1|TRBD2|TRBV11-3
TGTGCCAGCAGCTTAGATCAAGGCGGGAGTGCCCTCTACAATGAGCAGTTCTTC
CASSLDQGGSALYNEQFF
>-|TRBJ2-5|TRBD2|TRBV2
TGTGCCAGCAGCCCTGGACTAGCGGATCTCCTGGAGACCCAGTACTTC
CASSPGLADLLETQYF
>few|TRBJ1-1|-|TRBV28
TGTGCCAGCAGCCGGACACAGGTGAACACTGAAGCTTTCTTT
CASSRTQVNTEAFF
>-|TRBJ1-6|-|TRBV27
TGTGCCAGCAGCGGGACTGTTGGTTCACCCCTCCACTTT
CASSGTVGSPLHF
>-|TRBJ2-1|TRBD1|TRBV6-6
TGTGCCAGCAGTGCCCAGGGGGCCGGCTACAATGAGCAGTTCTTC
CASSAQGAGYNEQFF
>once|TRBJ1-4|TRBD1|TRBV30
TGTGCCTGGAGTGTATTTTCAGGCTCGGACAGGGCGGTCGAAAGGGAGAATGATGAAAAACTGTTTTTT
CAWSVFSGSDRAVERENDEKLFF
>few|TRBJ1-5|-|TRBV7-2
TGTGCCAGCAGCTACAAGGGGGTCGGTCAGCCCCAGCATTTT
CASSYKGVGQPQHF
>-|TRBJ2-1|-|TRBV7-9
TGTGCCAGCAGCGTCATGCAGGGGAATGAGCAGTTCTTC
CASSVMQGNEQFF
>-|TRBJ2-1|TRBD2|TRBV11-1
TGTGCCAGCAGCTCGACGACGGGAGGTGGCAATGAGCAGTTCTTC
CASSSTTGGGNEQFF
>-|TRBJ2-7|-|TRBV5-1
TGCGCCAGCAGCGCGACTACCAACTCCTACGAGCAGTACTTC
CASSATTNSYEQYF
>-|TRBJ2-2|TRBD2|TRBV2
TGTGCCAGCAGTCGGGAGGGAATCCCCGGGGAGCTGTTTTTT
CASSREGIPGELFF
>-|TRBJ2-1|-|TRBV18
TGTGCCAGCTCACCCGTGGTAGGGGCCCTCTTGTCCTACAATGAGCAGTTCTTC
CASSPVVGALLSYNEQFF
>-|TRBJ2-5|TRBD2|TRBV23-1
TGCGCCAGCAGTCACCCTAGCGGTCAAGAGACCCAGTACTTC
CASSHPSGQETQYF
>-|TRBJ1-1|TRBD1|TRBV9
TGTGCCAGCAGCCCTCGGACAGGGGGCACTGAAGCTTTCTTT
CASSPRTGGTEAFF
>-|TRBJ2-7|TRBD2|TRBV30
TGTGCCCTCATGGAACTAGCGGGAGCTATTACCTACGAGCAGTACTTC
CALMELAGAITYEQYF
>-|TRBJ1-6|-|TRBV6-4
TGTGCCAGCAGTGACGACCACCGGGGGGGAACCCTCCACTTT
CASSDDHRGGTLHF
>-|TRBJ2-1|TRBD2|TRBV18
TGTGCCAGCTCACCACCCCTAGCGGGATCCTACAATGAGCAGTTCTTC
CASSPPLAGSYNEQFF
>few|TRBJ2-1|TRBD2|TRBV11-2
TGTGCCAGCAGCTTAGAACGGGTTAGCGGGACGGCGGGCGGGCAGTTCTTC
CASSLERVSGTAGGQFF
>-|TRBJ2-7|TRBD1|TRBV7-3
TGTGCCAGCAGCTCGACAGGGAACTCCTACGAGCAGTACTTC
CASSSTGNSYEQYF
>few|TRBJ1-2|-|TRBV7-9
TGTGCCAGCAGCTTTCTACAGGGCTACACCTTC
CASSFLQGYTF
>-|TRBJ2-7|-|TRBV3-1/TRBV3-2
TGTGCCAGCAGCCAAGCGGCTAGCGCCTACGAGCAGTACTTC
CASSQAASAYEQYF
>-|TRBJ2-5|-|TRBV19
TGTGCCAGTAGTCAGGGGCCGCAAGAGACCCAGTACTTC
CASSQGPQETQYF
>few|TRBJ1-6|-|TRBV30
TGTGCCTGGAGATACCTACAGTCCTCCTATAATTCACCCCTCCACTTT
CAWRYLQSSYNSPLHF
>-|TRBJ2-7|-|TRBV6-2/TRBV6-3
TGTGCCAGCAGTTACCACACCTACGAGCAGTACTTC
CASSYHTYEQYF
>-|TRBJ1-1|-|TRBV28
TGTGCCAGCAGGCCGGGGGGGGCGAACACTGAAGCTTTCTTT
CASRPGGANTEAFF
>-|TRBJ2-6|-|TRBV6-5
TGTGCCAGCAGTTACGGGGTACTAGGTGGGGCCAACGTCCTGACTTTC
CASSYGVLGGANVLTF